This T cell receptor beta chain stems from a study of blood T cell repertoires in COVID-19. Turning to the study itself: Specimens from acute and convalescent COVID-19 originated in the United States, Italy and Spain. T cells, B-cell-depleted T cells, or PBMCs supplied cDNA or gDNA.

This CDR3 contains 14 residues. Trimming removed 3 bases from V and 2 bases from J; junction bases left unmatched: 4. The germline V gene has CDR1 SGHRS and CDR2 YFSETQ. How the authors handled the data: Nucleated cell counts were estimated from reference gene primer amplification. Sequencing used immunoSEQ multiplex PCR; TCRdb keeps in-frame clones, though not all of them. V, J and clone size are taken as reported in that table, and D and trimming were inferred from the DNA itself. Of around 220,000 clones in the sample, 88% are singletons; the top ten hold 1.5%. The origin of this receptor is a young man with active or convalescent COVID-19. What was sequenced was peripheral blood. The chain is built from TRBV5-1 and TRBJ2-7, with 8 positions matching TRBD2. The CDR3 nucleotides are TGCGCCAGCAGCTATAGCGGGGTAACCTACGAGCAGTACTTC. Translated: CASSYSGVTYEQYF.